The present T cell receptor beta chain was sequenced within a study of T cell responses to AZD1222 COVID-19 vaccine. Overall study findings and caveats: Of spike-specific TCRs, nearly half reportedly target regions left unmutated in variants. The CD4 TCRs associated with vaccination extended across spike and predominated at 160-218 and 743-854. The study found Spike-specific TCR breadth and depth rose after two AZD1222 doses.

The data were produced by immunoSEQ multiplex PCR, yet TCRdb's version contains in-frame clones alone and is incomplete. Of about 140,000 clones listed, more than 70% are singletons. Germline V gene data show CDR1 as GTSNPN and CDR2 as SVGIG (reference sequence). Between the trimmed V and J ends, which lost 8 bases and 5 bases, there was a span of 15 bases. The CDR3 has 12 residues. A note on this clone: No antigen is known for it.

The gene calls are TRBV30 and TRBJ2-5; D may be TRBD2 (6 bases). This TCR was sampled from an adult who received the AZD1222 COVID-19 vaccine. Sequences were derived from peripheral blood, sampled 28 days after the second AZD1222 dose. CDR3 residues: CAAGDRGETQYF. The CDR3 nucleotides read TGTGCCGCTGGGGACCGGGGGGAGACCCAGTACTTC.